These T cell receptor beta chains were read from a single sample in a study of chemoradiotherapy in HPV16-positive cancers. Libraries were prepared by immunoSEQ multiplex PCR; TCRdb keeps only in-frame clonotypes and omits some of them. The data show fewer than 35,000 clones, 85% to 95% seen once. The starting material was blood, obtained from a patient who underwent chemoradiotherapy. Receptors were obtained from a human donor with HPV-associated anogenital cancer. Each CDR3 is given with its conserved first and last residue. The D gene is left open where the match is weak. Size is omitted from some rows. Given values are once, few, many or a class for expanded clones.

cdr3_nt cdr3_aa d_call v_call cdr3_length j_call clone_size
TGTGCCAGCAGTGACTCTACGGCGGGAGGGGCCGGGGAGCTGTTTTTT CASSDSTAGGAGELFF TRBD2 TRBV6-4 16 TRBJ2-2 -
TGTGCCAGCAGCCCTACAGGCCCCAATCAGCCCCAGCATTTT CASSPTGPNQPQHF - TRBV7-9 14 TRBJ1-5 once
TGCGCCAGCACCCGGGGGGGTTTAGACACTGAAGCTTTCTTT CASTRGGLDTEAFF - TRBV5-1 14 TRBJ1-1 -
TGTGCCAGCTCGCGACAGGGGAACACTGAAGCTTTCTTT CASSRQGNTEAFF TRBD1 TRBV18 13 TRBJ1-1 few
TGTGCCAGCAGGCTAATGGGGGCCCCAGATACGCAGTATTTT CASRLMGAPDTQYF - TRBV5-4 14 TRBJ2-3 -
TGCGCCAGCACGCGACTATCCCACACAGATACGCAGTATTTT CASTRLSHTDTQYF - TRBV5-1 14 TRBJ2-3 -
TGTGCCAGCAGTCCCGCCCCCTACGAGCAGTACTTC CASSPAPYEQYF - TRBV6-6 12 TRBJ2-7 -
TGTGCCAGCAGCTTACGAACCGGGACGGACGCCTCTGGGGCCAACGTCCTGACTTTC CASSLRTGTDASGANVLTF - TRBV13 19 TRBJ2-6 -
TGTGCCAGCTCAAAAAGGACAGAACCCTACGAGCAGTACTTC CASSKRTEPYEQYF - TRBV18 14 TRBJ2-7 once
TGTGCCAGCAGTGCAGGGTCCGACAATGAGCAGTTCTTC CASSAGSDNEQFF - TRBV2 13 TRBJ2-1 -
TGTGCCAGCAGCGTGGGACTAGCCTACGAGCAGTACTTC CASSVGLAYEQYF TRBD2 TRBV7-2 13 TRBJ2-7 -
TGTGCCAGCACCCCTTCAGGCTCCTACAATGAGCAGTTCTTC CASTPSGSYNEQFF - TRBV6-5 14 TRBJ2-1 -
TGTGCCAGCAGGACAGGGCGGGAGCAGTACTTC CASRTGREQYF TRBD1 TRBV7-2 11 TRBJ2-7 -
TGTGCCAGCAGCTTTGCTTCGATCGAGCAGTACTTC CASSFASIEQYF - TRBV7-9 12 TRBJ2-7 once
TGTGCCAGCAGCACAGGGTATCGTTCACCCCTCCACTTT CASSTGYRSPLHF - TRBV7-9 13 TRBJ1-6 -
TGCGCCAGCAGCACCCCGACAGCAACTAATGAAAAACTGTTTTTT CASSTPTATNEKLFF - TRBV4-1 15 TRBJ1-4 -
TGTGCCAGCCAGAGAGAAAGCACAGATACGCAGTATTTT CASQRESTDTQYF - TRBV2 13 TRBJ2-3 -
TGTGCCAGCAGTTTCCGGGGGGGCAATTACAATGAGCAGTTCTTC CASSFRGGNYNEQFF TRBD2 TRBV27 15 TRBJ2-1 few
TGTGCCAGCAGCCAAGTTTGGAAAGGCCGGAGCAATCAGCCCCAGCATTTT CASSQVWKGRSNQPQHF - TRBV4-2 17 TRBJ1-5 -
TGTGCCAGCAGCTTGGACAGGTATAGCAATCAGCCCCAGCATTTT CASSLDRYSNQPQHF TRBD1 TRBV6-5 15 TRBJ1-5 -
TGTGCCAGCAGCTTGTCAGATCCTAATGAGCAGTTCTTC CASSLSDPNEQFF - TRBV7-9 13 TRBJ2-1 -
TGCGCCAGCATTGCAGGGGGACAGCCCCAGCATTTT CASIAGGQPQHF TRBD1 TRBV10-1 12 TRBJ1-5 -
TGTGCCACTTCCCGGGGGCCGCCGAGCAGGGCTGGCTACACCTTC CATSRGPPSRAGYTF - TRBV15 15 TRBJ1-2 -
TGCGCCAGCAGTCTGACGGGACAGGGCCAAACCCAGTACTTC CASSLTGQGQTQYF TRBD1 TRBV5-1 14 TRBJ2-5 -
TGTGCCAGCAGCTTTAGGACTAGTGATGAGCAGTTCTTC CASSFRTSDEQFF TRBD2 TRBV7-9 13 TRBJ2-1 -
TGTGCCAGCAGGACAGCCTACGAGCAGTACTTC CASRTAYEQYF - TRBV6-1 11 TRBJ2-7 -
TGTGCCAGCAGGGTTGACAGGCCTAACACTGAAGCTTTCTTT CASRVDRPNTEAFF - TRBV2 14 TRBJ1-1 once
TGCAGCGTTGACTACACAGGGCCACCCTACGAGCAGTACTTC CSVDYTGPPYEQYF - TRBV29-1 14 TRBJ2-7 -
TGTGCCAGCAGTCTTGACAGAGGGGAAAAACTGTTTTTT CASSLDRGEKLFF - TRBV27 13 TRBJ1-4 -
TGTGCCAGCAGCCCCGGAGGACCTAACACAGATACGCAGTATTTT CASSPGGPNTDTQYF - TRBV7-3 15 TRBJ2-3 -
TGTGCCAGCAGCGTAGGGTCCGGTGAGGGTCTAGGAGGCTACACCTTC CASSVGSGEGLGGYTF - TRBV9 16 TRBJ1-2 -
TGTGCCAGCAGCGTGGGTGGGACTAGCGGGACCGCCGGGGAGCTGTTTTTT CASSVGGTSGTAGELFF TRBD2 TRBV28 17 TRBJ2-2 -
TGTGCCAGTAGTATGGCGGGGCGGGATCAGCCCCAGCATTTT CASSMAGRDQPQHF - TRBV19 14 TRBJ1-5 few
TGTGCCAGCAGCTTAAGGGGCCTATTCCCAGATACGCAGTATTTT CASSLRGLFPDTQYF - TRBV7-9 15 TRBJ2-3 -
TGTGCCAGCAGTTTGGCGGCTGCGGGAGGAGTAGTTTACGAGCAGTACTTC CASSLAAAGGVVYEQYF TRBD2 TRBV27 17 TRBJ2-7 -
TGTGCCACCAGCAGAGACAGGGGCTCCTATGGCTACACCTTC CATSRDRGSYGYTF - TRBV15 14 TRBJ1-2 -
TGTGCCAGCAGCGTACGAGGGGGGGCCTACAATGAGCAGTTCTTC CASSVRGGAYNEQFF - TRBV14 15 TRBJ2-1 -
TGCGCCAGCAGCCAAGTCCTCTTTCGGTCGCTGGGTAATGAAAAACTGTTTTTT CASSQVLFRSLGNEKLFF - TRBV4-1 18 TRBJ1-4 -
TGTGCCAGCAGCGCCGGAGGGGGGCGGGGGAGAGACGAGCAGTACTTC CASSAGGGRGRDEQYF - TRBV9 16 TRBJ2-7 -
TGCGCCAGCAGTCCCAAGGGAGGCACAGATACGCAGTATTTT CASSPKGGTDTQYF - TRBV5-1 14 TRBJ2-3 -
TGTGCCAGCAGCTTATCCAGTCCGGAAGCTTTCTTT CASSLSSPEAFF - TRBV7-2 12 TRBJ1-1 -
TGTGCCAGCAGCACCTCTGGACAGGGTTACCCCGGGGAGCTGTTTTTT CASSTSGQGYPGELFF TRBD1 TRBV9 16 TRBJ2-2 -
TGTGCCAGCAGAAAACACGGGGCCGGGGAGCTGTTTTTT CASRKHGAGELFF - TRBV28 13 TRBJ2-2 -
TGTGCCAGCAGCTCGGGTGGCCAAGAGACCCAGTACTTC CASSSGGQETQYF - TRBV9 13 TRBJ2-5 -
TGTGCCAGTAGTATAGCTCATTTTAAGACCCAGTACTTC CASSIAHFKTQYF - TRBV19 13 TRBJ2-5 -
TGTGCCAGCGTAAGCCACAGTTCTGAAAAACTGTTTTTT CASVSHSSEKLFF - TRBV27 13 TRBJ1-4 -